The 2 T cell receptor beta chains below all came from one sample that was sequenced in a study of blood T cell repertoires in COVID-19. Profiling relied on immunoSEQ multiplex PCR, and the TCRdb table lists in-frame clones only, not all of them. In the table there are around 97,000 clones, 89% of which are singletons. Input material: peripheral blood. These receptors came from an elderly woman in a cohort sampled during active COVID-19.

The chain combines TRBV19 with TRBJ1-2; D is unclear. Germline assignment: CDR1 LNHDA and CDR2 SQIVND (reference sequence). V was trimmed by 5 bases and J by 8 bases, leaving 18 bases between them. This CDR3 has 14 amino acids. CDR3 region: CASSPRQPAGGYTF. For the CDR3, the DNA is TGTGCCAGTAGTCCTCGGCAGCCGGCAGGCGGCTACACCTTC.

The chain joins TRBV6-5 to TRBJ1-4; no clear D. The CDR3 is 15 residues long. With 5 bases removed from V and 1 base from J, the gap between germline ends came to 11 bases. CDR1 MNHEY and CDR2 SVGAGI come from the germline V gene. CDR3 DNA sequence: TGTGCCAGCAGTCCCCCAGGTTTAACTAATGAAAAACTGTTTTTT. Its protein product is CASSPPGLTNEKLFF.